These 22 T cell receptor beta chains came from one sample sequenced in a study of Tregs in tolerant kidney transplant recipients. Using immunoSEQ multiplex PCR, the repertoire was profiled, and TCRdb retains in-frame clones only, with some absent. The sample spans over 45,000 clones; the ten largest clones claim 0.7% to 0.95%. The sequencing here drew on CD4+ T cells from blood, taken before the transplant. The receptors were gathered from a human donor who received a combined kidney and bone marrow transplant.

CDR3 in amino acids: CASSSDRVGETQYF. The CDR3 bases that were read are TGTGCCAGCAGCTCGGACAGGGTCGGGGAGACC. The chain uses TRBV5-6 and TRBJ2-5; 8 bases agree with TRBD1. The read ends 3 residues before the CDR3 terminus; that terminus is restored from the germline J gene. The CDR3 length is 14 residues. CDR1 is SGHDT, CDR2 YYEEEE, per germline. V shed 3 bases, J shed 5 bases, and the junction held 6 bases outside the gene matches. Together with reference TRBV5-6 and TRBJ2-5, the CDR3 gives the full variable domain: DAGVTQSPTHLIKTRGQQVTLRCSPKSGHDTVSWYQQALGQGPQFIFQYYEEEERQRGNFPDRFSGHQFPNYSSELNVNALLLGDSALYLCASSSDRVGETQYFGPGTRLLVL.

Of note for this clone: The CDR3 end lies 3 residues beyond the end of the read and is filled in from the germline J gene. The chain employs TRBV2 and TRBJ2-3; 14 bases align to TRBD2. The ends lost 6 bases at V and 3 bases at J; junction bases unmatched: 14. Germline CDR1 SNHLY, CDR2 FYNNEI. The CDR3 covers 19 residues. CDR3 region: CASRGHGTSGSLRTDTQYF. The covered CDR3 bases are TGTGCCAGCAGAGGACACGGGACTAGCGGGAGTCTAAGGACAGATACG.

Comments on this clone: The junction shows a germline mismatch at one end, possibly a read error. The read ends 3 residues early relative to the CDR3; the germline J gene fills the gap. This chain links TRBV7-7 with TRBJ1-1; TRBD1 agrees at 7 bases. The CDR3 contains 13 residues. Germline V gene sequence: CDR1 SSHAT, CDR2 FNYEAQ (reference sequence). CDR3: CASSLGTEHEAFF. The part of the CDR3 DNA that was read is TGTGCTAGCAGCTTAGGGACAGAACATGAA.

Comments on this clone: The read halts 3 residues ahead of the CDR3 end, with the missing end drawn from the germline J gene. The gene calls are TRBV19 and TRBJ2-7; possible D gene TRBD2, 6 bases. Between the trimmed V and J ends, which lost 2 bases and 6 bases, there was a span of 11 bases. In germline, CDR1 is LNHDA, CDR2 SQIVND (reference sequence). The CDR3 is made up of 13 amino acids. The covered CDR3 bases are TGTGCCAGTAGTATATTCGGAGGGGTCGAG. It encodes CASSIFGGVE. The whole CDR3 region reads CASSIFGGVEQYF. Combining the CDR3 with reference TRBV19 and TRBJ2-7 gives the whole variable domain DGGITQSPKYLFRKEGQNVTLSCEQNLNHDAMYWYRQDPGQGLRLIYYSQIVNDFQKGDIAEGYSVSREKKESFPLTVTSAQKNPTAFYLCASSIFGGVEQYFGPGTRLTVT.

CDR3: CASSRDRGRYTF. The CDR3 bases that were read are TGTGCCAGTAGCCGGGACAGGGGACGC. J is TRBJ1-2 and V is TRBV19; TRBD1 aligns across 10 bases. The CDR3 end is not reached by the read, which stops 3 residues before it; the germline J gene fills it in. Germline V gene sequence: CDR1 LNHDA, CDR2 SQIVND (reference sequence). There are 12 residues in the CDR3.

For this clone: The sequenced fragment ends 3 residues before the CDR3 boundary, so the rest is inferred from the germline J gene. This rearrangement joins TRBV19 to TRBJ2-3; 8 bases are shared with TRBD2. The germline V gene encodes CDR1 LNHDA and CDR2 SQIVND (reference sequence). This CDR3 contains 15 residues. V was pared by 6 bases and J by 0 bases, with 5 bases of the junction left unmatched. The DNA read from the CDR3 is TGTGCCAGTAGGGCACGGGAGGGGAGCACAGATACG. Translation: CASRAREGSTDT. The entire CDR3 sequence reads CASRAREGSTDTQYF.

Remarks on this clone: Read sequence stops 3 residues before the CDR3 end, and the germline J gene provides the missing end. The chain joins TRBV7-2 to TRBJ1-1; possibly TRBD1 for D (5 bases). Germline CDR1 and CDR2: SGHTA and FQGNSA. Trimming shortened V by 5 bases and J by 5 bases, and 18 bases separated the two germline ends. The CDR3 extends over 15 amino acids. The CDR3 here is CASSRNSRVSTEAFF. The part of the CDR3 DNA that was read is TGTGCCAGCAGCCGCAATAGCAGGGTATCAACTGAA.

Remarks on this clone: The read falls 3 residues short of the CDR3 end, and the missing part is taken from the germline J gene. The V gene is TRBV20-1, the J gene TRBJ1-1; tentative D call: TRBD1 (5 bases). The V end was cut by 4 bases, the J end by 6 bases, with 15 bases between. Per germline, CDR1 DFQATT and CDR2 SNEGSKA (reference sequence). The CDR3 runs 13 residues. The CDR3 is CSATSQGRAEAFF. The sequenced CDR3 bases are TGCAGTGCTACGTCCCAGGGAAGAGCTGAA.

About this clone: The sequenced fragment ends 3 residues before the CDR3 boundary, so the rest is inferred from the germline J gene. The V gene is TRBV6-4, the J gene TRBJ2-5; D remains unclear. V lost 3 bases, J lost 2 bases, and 13 bases lay in between. CDR1 is MRHNA, CDR2 SNTAGT, per germline. There are 15 residues in the CDR3. The part of the CDR3 DNA that was read is TGTGCCAGCAGTGAGCCCCAGGCGTGGCAAGAGACC. Translated: CASSEPQAWQET. The whole CDR3 sequence reads CASSEPQAWQETQYF.

On this clone: The read falls 3 residues short of the CDR3 end, and the missing part is taken from the germline J gene. This chain uses TRBV10-3 with TRBJ2-7, with 8 nucleotides matching TRBD2. The V and J ends lost 6 bases and 0 bases, in that order; junction bases with no gene match: 4. CDR3 length equals 14 residues. Germline loops: CDR1 ENHRY, CDR2 SYGVKD. This chain's CDR3 is CAIRELADSYEQYF. The DNA read from the CDR3 is TGTGCCATCAGGGAACTAGCGGACTCCTACGAG.

Worth noting for this clone: The read finishes 3 residues shy of the CDR3 end, and the germline J gene is used to complete it. This chain uses TRBV30 with TRBJ1-2; the D is unclear. Germline lookup yields CDR1 GTSNPN and CDR2 SVGIG (reference sequence). Trimming removed 1 base from V and 5 bases from J, with 5 bases in between. This CDR3 is built from 11 residues. The CDR3 protein is CAWSGTYGYTF. Partial CDR3 DNA: TGTGCCTGGAGTGGGACTTATGGC.

A note on this clone: The read gets to within 3 residues of the CDR3 end, and the germline J gene fills in the rest. The chain links TRBV19 to TRBJ2-5; 11 nucleotides match TRBD2. Germline assignment: CDR1 LNHDA and CDR2 SQIVND (reference sequence). There are 16 residues in the CDR3. The J segment lost 5 bases and the V segment lost 5 bases, leaving 10 bases of the junction unmatched. The DNA read from the CDR3 is TGTGCCAGTAGTTCCCAAGGACTAGCGGGCTCTGAGACC. Its protein is CASSSQGLAGSET. The entire CDR3 protein reads CASSSQGLAGSETQYF.

As regards this clone: The read halts 3 residues ahead of the CDR3 end, with the missing end drawn from the germline J gene. V gene TRBV2 combines with J gene TRBJ1-1; TRBD1 agrees at 8 bases. The CDR3 is made up of 14 amino acids. Trimming took 7 bases from V and 0 from J; bases not matched to a gene: 4. CDR1 is SNHLY and CDR2 is FYNNEI in the germline V gene. The CDR3 protein is CASKNRGMNTEAFF. Partial CDR3 DNA: TGTGCCAGCAAGAACAGGGGGATGAACACTGAA.

A word on this clone: The read halts 3 residues ahead of the CDR3 end, with the missing end drawn from the germline J gene. V is TRBV30 and J is TRBJ1-4, with unresolved D. Germline CDR1 GTSNPN, CDR2 SVGIG (reference sequence). This CDR3 contains 11 residues. The CDR3 bases that were read are TGTGCCTGGAGTGTACAAACCGAA. Amino acid sequence: CAWSVQTE. The full CDR3 protein is CAWSVQTELFF.

For this clone: The read gets to within 3 residues of the CDR3 end, and the germline J gene fills in the rest. This chain joins TRBV20-1 and TRBJ1-5; 12 bases are shared with TRBD1. Germline assignment: CDR1 DFQATT and CDR2 SNEGSKA (reference sequence). CDR3 length: 16 amino acids. The ends lost 5 bases at V and 5 bases at J; junction bases unmatched: 10. CDR3 protein: CSALIPGQGAHQPQHF. The sequenced part of the CDR3 DNA is TGCAGTGCTCTTATCCCGGGACAGGGGGCCCATCAGCCC.

Remarks on this clone: From the germline J gene comes the end of the CDR3, since the read stops 3 residues before it. This chain uses TRBV4-2 with TRBJ1-5, with 12 bases that match TRBD1. V was clipped by 4 bases and J by 2 bases; unmatched bases: 15. This CDR3 contains 20 residues. Germline V gene sequence: CDR1 LGHNA, CDR2 YNFKEQ. CDR3 protein: CASSPGQGARLGGGNQPQHF. CDR3 bases read: TGTGCCAGCAGCCCGGGACAGGGGGCGCGTCTGGGGGGGGGCAATCAGCCC.

Comment on this clone: Read sequence stops 3 residues before the CDR3 end, and the germline J gene provides the missing end. The J gene is TRBJ2-3, the V gene TRBV5-4; a possible D gene is TRBD1 (6 bases). V was cut by 6 bases and J by 0 bases, with 17 bases left in between. Germline V gives CDR1 SGHNT, CDR2 YYREEE (reference sequence). The CDR3 extends over 16 amino acids. Incomplete CDR3 DNA: TGTGCCAGCACCTCGGGACATCTGCTTAGCACAGATACG. It is translated as CASTSGHLLSTDT. Given in full, the CDR3 is CASTSGHLLSTDTQYF.

Points on this clone: With the read ending 3 residues before the CDR3 end, the germline J gene is used to fill in that end. The rearrangement joins TRBV2 to TRBJ1-6, with D hard to call. This CDR3 has 14 amino acids. Germline V gene sequence: CDR1 SNHLY, CDR2 FYNNEI. Trimming removed 1 base from V and 10 bases from J, with 11 bases in between. CDR3 sequence: CASSEDGRGSPLHF. CDR3 DNA, as far as it was read: TGTGCCAGCAGTGAAGACGGTAGAGGGTCACCC.

About this clone: The read ends 3 residues early relative to the CDR3; the germline J gene fills the gap. This sequence joins TRBV19 and TRBJ2-5; 11 bases line up with TRBD2. V trimming: 6 bases; J trimming: 4 bases; junction bases outside the gene matches: 10. CDR1 is LNHDA and CDR2 is SQIVND in the germline V gene (reference sequence). The CDR3 sequence is 16 residues long. The sequenced CDR3 bases are TGTGCCAGTAGGGCTATAGCGGGAGGGGTGGGAGAGACC. Protein product: CASRAIAGGVGET. The whole CDR3 protein is CASRAIAGGVGETQYF. The whole variable domain, filled in from reference TRBV19 and TRBJ2-5, reads DGGITQSPKYLFRKEGQNVTLSCEQNLNHDAMYWYRQDPGQGLRLIYYSQIVNDFQKGDIAEGYSVSREKKESFPLTVTSAQKNPTAFYLCASRAIAGGVGETQYFGPGTRLLVL.

To note about this clone: The CDR3 end falls 3 residues outside the read, so it is completed with the germline J gene. V is TRBV20-1 and J is TRBJ1-4, with unresolved D. V dropped 2 bases and J dropped 4 bases, with 5 bases sitting between them. The CDR3 has 12 residues. CDR1 is DFQATT and CDR2 is SNEGSKA in the germline V gene (reference sequence). The CDR3 sequence is CSARQNNEKLFF. The covered CDR3 bases are TGCAGTGCTAGACAAAATAATGAAAAA.

As concerns this clone: The CDR3 extends 3 residues past the end of the read, so its final part is completed from the germline J gene. The chain uses TRBV2 and TRBJ1-5; D gene ambiguous. Trimming left V 4 bases short and J 4 bases short, with 8 bases between. Germline values: CDR1 SNHLY, CDR2 FYNNEI. The CDR3 has 13 residues. Partial CDR3 DNA: TGTGCCAGCAGTGTCTCGGGGAATCAGCCC. Residues: CASSVSGNQP. The CDR3 in its entirety is CASSVSGNQPQHF.

In the case of this clone: The sequenced fragment ends 3 residues before the CDR3 boundary, so the rest is inferred from the germline J gene. This sequence joins TRBV5-5 and TRBJ1-3; 7 bases are a match to TRBD1. The CDR3 length is 14 residues. V lost 4 bases to trimming and J lost 3 bases; unmatched junction nucleotides: 4. CDR1 and CDR2 from the germline V gene are SGHKS and YYEKEE (reference sequence). The sequenced CDR3 bases are TGTGCCAGCAGCGTAACAGGGGATGGAAACACC. As protein: CASSVTGDGNT. The full CDR3 reads CASSVTGDGNTIYF.